This passage covers 31 T cell receptor beta chains from one sample sequenced in a study of cytomegalovirus exposure and HLA in healthy donors. Use of 60 Vbeta and 13 Jbeta primers characterized the PCR. Method: immunoSEQ multiplex PCR; TCRdb's copy keeps in-frame clones and lacks some. The sample includes more than 100,000 clones, around 78% of them seen just once. Sequencing was performed on PBMCs. The receptors stem from a woman between 18 and 29 years old in good health and CMV-seronegative.

A word on this clone: Other DNA sequences in this specimen translate into the identical CDR3. In DNA, the CDR3 is TGTGCCAGCAGCGTAACAGGGTCGTATGGCTACACCTTC. Its protein is CASSVTGSYGYTF. The chain couples TRBV9 to TRBJ1-2, with D maybe TRBD1 (6 bases). The germline gives CDR1 SGDLS, CDR2 YYNGEE. The length of the CDR3 is 13 residues. V lost 1 base to trimming and J lost 5 bases, with 9 bases between them.

V is TRBV29-1 and J is TRBJ2-1; TRBD1 aligns across 9 bases. Germline V gene lookup returns CDR1 SQVTM and CDR2 ANQGSEA. This CDR3 is built from 14 residues. V shed 7 bases, J shed 9 bases, and the junction held 13 bases outside the gene matches. This CDR3 reads CSARLGQGIGEQFF. The CDR3 bases are TGCAGCGCCCGGCTGGGACAGGGTATCGGTGAGCAGTTCTTC.

This chain connects TRBV4-1 to TRBJ2-7, with D possibly matching TRBD2 (5 bases). CDR1 and CDR2 (germline): MGHRA, YSYEKL. V was pared by 0 bases and J by 5 bases, with 8 bases between. The CDR3 length is 13 residues. CDR3 residues: CASSQENGDEQYF. The CDR3 coding sequence is TGCGCCAGCAGCCAAGAGAACGGGGACGAGCAGTACTTC.

This chain uses TRBV5-1 with TRBJ2-5; D is undetermined. V gave up 0 bases and J gave up 7 bases, with 10 bases separating them. The germline V gene has CDR1 SGHRS and CDR2 YFSETQ. The CDR3 is made up of 13 amino acids. CDR3 sequence: CASSLDDSATQYF. The DNA for the CDR3 is TGCGCCAGCAGCTTGGATGACTCCGCGACCCAGTACTTC.

This clone appeared a few times. The rearrangement uses TRBV7-9 and TRBJ2-7, with 9 bases that match TRBD2. CDR1 is SEHNR and CDR2 is FQNEAQ in the germline V gene (reference sequence). The CDR3 sequence is 15 residues long. The trim removed 3 bases at V and 5 bases at J, leaving 8 bases unmatched. CDR3 in DNA: TGTGCCAGCAGCTTCGCGGGAGGGCCGGTACACGAGCAGTACTTC. Amino acid sequence: CASSFAGGPVHEQYF.

V usage is TRBV6-5 and J usage is TRBJ1-2, with D maybe TRBD1 (6 bases). The CDR3 is 15 residues long. Germline values: CDR1 MNHEY, CDR2 SVGAGI. The ends were cut back, 8 bases at V and 4 bases at J, with 20 bases in the middle. For the CDR3, the DNA is TGTGCCAGCTGCCCCATTTATGGACAGACCTATGGCTACACCTTC. It is translated as CASCPIYGQTYGYTF.

The rearrangement uses TRBV19 and TRBJ1-3; D uncertain. The germline V gene encodes CDR1 LNHDA and CDR2 SQIVND (reference sequence). Trimming removed 2 bases at V and 8 bases at J, with 10 bases between. CDR3 length: 13 residues. CDR3 loop: CASSISRGDTIYF. The CDR3 nucleotides read TGTGCCAGTAGTATATCCCGAGGAGACACCATATATTTT.

The chain couples TRBV5-4 to TRBJ1-1; D call uncertain. The germline V gene has CDR1 SGHNT and CDR2 YYREEE (reference sequence). The V and J ends lost 0 bases and 1 base respectively, with 10 bases between them. CDR3 size: 15 residues. In DNA, the CDR3 is TGTGCCAGCAGCTTGGCAAGGGCGGGGAACACTGAAGCTTTCTTT. Translated, it gives CASSLARAGNTEAFF.

The genes are TRBV5-1 and TRBJ2-7, with 11 bases lining up with TRBD2. This CDR3 contains 16 residues. Per the germline V gene, CDR1 is SGHRS and CDR2 is YFSETQ. Trimming removed 4 bases from V and 2 bases from J; junction bases left unmatched: 8. The CDR3 DNA reads TGCGCCAGCAGCCTACGACTAGCGGGAAACCCCTACGAGCAGTACTTC. Amino acids: CASSLRLAGNPYEQYF.

The rearrangement links TRBV25-1 to TRBJ1-2; TRBD1 aligns across 10 bases. V lost 8 bases and J lost 11; bases outside the gene matches: 14. CDR3 length: 14 amino acids. CDR1 and CDR2 (germline): MGHDK, SYGVNS. CDR3 DNA sequence: TGTGCCAGCGGAGGGACAGGGGAACTTATAGGGTACACCTTC. It encodes CASGGTGELIGYTF.

This chain connects TRBV30 to TRBJ2-4; D is possibly TRBD2 (5 bases). Per germline, CDR1 GTSNPN and CDR2 SVGIG (reference sequence). The CDR3 sequence is 13 residues long. With 2 bases removed from V and 7 bases from J, the gap between germline ends came to 12 bases. In DNA form, the CDR3 reads TGTGCCTGGAGTAGAAGAGGGCCTAACATTCAGTACTTC. Translated: CAWSRRGPNIQYF.

This rearrangement joins TRBV29-1 to TRBJ1-1; TRBD1 matches 12 bases. The CDR3 is made up of 16 amino acids. V trimming: 7 bases; J trimming: 5 bases; junction bases outside the gene matches: 14. CDR1 SQVTM and CDR2 ANQGSEA come from the germline V gene. This chain's CDR3 is CSAAPPGQGARTEAFF. CDR3 DNA: TGCAGCGCTGCCCCTCCGGGACAGGGGGCGCGTACTGAAGCTTTCTTT. The full variable domain, its missing parts supplied by reference TRBV29-1 and TRBJ1-1, is SAVISQKPSRDICQRGTSLTIQCQVDSQVTMMFWYRQQPGQSLTLIATANQGSEATYESGFVIDKFPISRPNLTFSTLTVSNMSPEDSSIYLCSAAPPGQGARTEAFFGQGTRLTVV.

This chain links TRBV10-3 with TRBJ2-1; 8 nucleotides align to TRBD2. In germline, CDR1 is ENHRY, CDR2 SYGVKD. Trimming cost V 4 bases and J 9 bases; bases outside gene matches: 11. This CDR3 has 15 amino acids. This CDR3 reads CAISGLSGSMGEQFF. The DNA for the CDR3 is TGTGCCATCAGTGGTTTAAGCGGGAGTATGGGTGAGCAGTTCTTC.

This sequence joins TRBV7-9 and TRBJ2-1; TRBD2 matches at 10 bases. Germline-derived CDR1 and CDR2 are SEHNR and FQNEAQ (reference sequence). The V segment lost 3 bases and the J segment 8 bases; nucleotides outside the gene matches: 7. CDR3 length equals 15 residues. For the CDR3, the DNA is TGTGCCAGCAGCTTCTCTAGCGGGAGAATTGATGAGCAGTTCTTC. This gives the protein CASSFSSGRIDEQFF.

This chain uses TRBV6-5 with TRBJ2-7; 12 bases are a match to TRBD2. Germline values: CDR1 MNHEY, CDR2 SVGAGI. The CDR3 totals 14 residues. V lost 6 bases and J lost 6; bases outside the gene matches: 6. Here the CDR3 DNA reads TGTGCCAGCAGGCGACTAGCGGGAGTAAGCGAGCAGTACTTC. It codes for CASRRLAGVSEQYF.

The DNA for the CDR3 is TGTGCCAGCAGTTTATTGGGACTAGCGGGAGGCTACGAGCAGTACTTC. Amino acids: CASSLLGLAGGYEQYF. The chain carries TRBV6-5 and TRBJ2-7; 15 positions agree with TRBD2. Losses at the gene ends were 4 bases for V and 3 bases for J; bases not matched to a gene: 4. This CDR3 is 16 amino acids long. The germline gives CDR1 MNHEY, CDR2 SVGAGI.

The chain combines TRBV2 with TRBJ1-5; no firm D call. Germline loops: CDR1 SNHLY, CDR2 FYNNEI. This CDR3 has 13 amino acids. Between the trimmed V and J ends, which lost 3 bases and 3 bases, there was a span of 6 bases. CDR3 amino acids: CASSEDFNQPQHF. CDR3 coding DNA: TGTGCCAGCAGTGAGGACTTCAATCAGCCCCAGCATTTT.

As for this clone: Other DNA sequences of this sample code for an identical CDR3. The V and J genes are TRBV5-1 and TRBJ2-3, with 7 bases aligning to TRBD1. Germline lookup yields CDR1 SGHRS and CDR2 YFSETQ. The CDR3 sequence is 16 residues long. Trimming cost V 4 bases and J 0 bases; bases outside gene matches: 8. For the CDR3, the DNA is TGCGCCAGCAGCCTCGGATACAGGGGTAGCACAGATACGCAGTATTTT. It translates to CASSLGYRGSTDTQYF.

This sequence joins TRBV5-4 and TRBJ2-5; weak D call: TRBD2 (6 bases). With 0 bases removed from V and 2 bases from J, the gap between germline ends came to 14 bases. The germline gives CDR1 SGHNT, CDR2 YYREEE (reference sequence). This CDR3 contains 16 residues. In DNA, the CDR3 is TGTGCCAGCAGCTTGGGTAGGGCGGGAACTCAAGAGACCCAGTACTTC. It yields the protein CASSLGRAGTQETQYF.

V usage is TRBV27 and J usage is TRBJ2-5, with 7 bases matching TRBD2. Trimming took 2 bases from V and 1 from J; bases not matched to a gene: 7. Germline CDR1 MNHEY, CDR2 SMNVEV (reference sequence). The CDR3 extends over 16 amino acids. CDR3 loop: CASSLEYPGGQETQYF. The CDR3 nucleotides read TGTGCCAGCAGTTTAGAGTACCCGGGAGGCCAAGAGACCCAGTACTTC.

This rearrangement joins TRBV28 to TRBJ2-5; D not certain. From germline, CDR1 is MDHEN and CDR2 SYDVKM. Trimming took off 4 bases at V and 8 bases at J, with 8 bases between the two ends. This CDR3 spans 11 amino acids. CDR3 sequence: CASSSSRTQYF. CDR3 sequence (DNA): TGTGCCAGCAGTTCCTCTAGAACCCAGTACTTC. The full variable domain, completed using reference TRBV28 and TRBJ2-5, is DVKVTQSSRYLVKRTGEKVFLECVQDMDHENMFWYRQDPGLGLRLIYFSYDVKMKEKGDIPEGYSVSREKKERFSLILESASTNQTSMYLCASSSSRTQYFGPGTRLLVL.

This clone appeared once. The CDR3 is CASIPSGSVQETQYF. In nucleotides, the CDR3 is TGTGCCAGCATCCCTAGCGGGAGTGTGCAAGAGACCCAGTACTTC. The V gene is TRBV7-8, the J gene TRBJ2-5; 10 positions match TRBD2. After removal of 7 bases from V and 2 bases from J, the junction contained 7 bases not matched to a gene. Germline CDR1 SGHVS, CDR2 FQNEAQ. CDR3 length equals 15 residues.

This chain connects TRBV5-1 to TRBJ2-1; 10 bases match TRBD2. Looked up from germline, CDR1 is SGHRS and CDR2 is YFSETQ. The CDR3 runs 15 residues. With V trimmed by 2 bases and J by 4 bases, 3 bases remained unmatched. In DNA form, the CDR3 reads TGCGCCAGCAGCTTTCTAGCGGGGGCTTACAATGAGCAGTTCTTC. It is translated as CASSFLAGAYNEQFF.

The chain links TRBV6-5 to TRBJ2-7; 7 bases map to TRBD2. V dropped 0 bases and J dropped 2; count of bases not matched to a gene: 4. CDR1 MNHEY and CDR2 SVGAGI come from the germline V gene. There are 15 residues in the CDR3. The CDR3 reads CASSYSSGMAYEQYF. The CDR3 DNA reads TGTGCCAGCAGTTACTCGAGCGGGATGGCCTACGAGCAGTACTTC.

J is TRBJ2-3 and V is TRBV7-9; TRBD2 aligns across 9 bases. V trimming: 1 base; J trimming: 4 bases; junction bases outside the gene matches: 9. The CDR3 is 17 amino acids. The germline V gene encodes CDR1 SEHNR and CDR2 FQNEAQ (reference sequence). This chain's CDR3 is CASSLGVGTSLPDTQYF. As DNA, the CDR3 is TGTGCCAGCAGCTTAGGGGTAGGGACTAGCCTCCCAGATACGCAGTATTTT.

The rearrangement links TRBV7-7 to TRBJ2-7; D perhaps matches TRBD1 (5 bases). Trimming removed 0 bases at V and 4 bases at J, with 13 bases between. This CDR3 contains 15 residues. Germline-derived CDR1 and CDR2 are SSHAT and FNYEAQ (reference sequence). The CDR3 region is CASSLAQGFGYEQYF. The DNA of the CDR3 is TGTGCCAGCAGCTTAGCGCAGGGCTTCGGTTACGAGCAGTACTTC.

The CDR3 bases are TGTGCCAGCAGCATGCGACTAGCGCGCACAGATACGCAGTATTTT. Protein: CASSMRLARTDTQYF. The chain recombines TRBV5-4 with TRBJ2-3; TRBD2 matches 8 bases. The V gene's germline CDR1 is SGHNT and CDR2 YYREEE (reference sequence). The CDR3 is 15 amino acids. Trimming at V came to 4 bases and at J to 1 base, leaving 5 bases not matched to a gene.

The chain combines TRBV7-2 with TRBJ2-1, with TRBD2 as a possible D gene (6 bases). Trimming removed 5 bases at V and 7 bases at J, with 21 bases between. CDR1 and CDR2 (germline): SGHTA, FQGNSA. This CDR3 has 16 residues. The CDR3 sequence: CASSPVASALHNEQFF. CDR3 bases: TGTGCCAGCAGCCCTGTGGCTAGCGCGCTCCATAATGAGCAGTTCTTC.

V gene TRBV5-1 combines with J gene TRBJ2-1; 8 nucleotides match TRBD1. Looked up from germline, CDR1 is SGHRS and CDR2 is YFSETQ. V lost 0 bases, J lost 6 bases, and 5 bases stayed unmatched. CDR3 size: 15 residues. As DNA, the CDR3 is TGCGCCAGCAGCTTGGGCGGGCAGGGGGCCAATGAGCAGTTCTTC. It is translated as CASSLGGQGANEQFF.

The chain employs TRBV7-9 and TRBJ2-7; D is perhaps TRBD1 (6 bases). Germline V lookup: CDR1 SEHNR, CDR2 FQNEAQ (reference sequence). Trimming cost V 2 bases and J 5 bases, with 13 bases left between them. The CDR3 spans 14 residues. Here the CDR3 reads CASSLSTQGHEQYF. The CDR3 DNA follows: TGTGCCAGCAGCTTATCTACACAGGGCCACGAGCAGTACTTC. The entire variable domain, with the rest obtained from reference TRBV7-9 and TRBJ2-7, is as follows: DTGVSQNPRHKITKRGQNVTFRCDPISEHNRLYWYRQTLGQGPEFLTYFQNEAQLEKSRLLSDRFSAERPKGSFSTLEIQRTEQGDSAMYLCASSLSTQGHEQYFGPGTRLTVT.

This clone appeared many times. The chain is built from TRBV4-1 and TRBJ2-3, with D tentatively TRBD2 (6 bases). CDR3 length: 15 residues. V lost 1 base, J lost 6 bases, and 14 bases lay in between. Per the germline V gene, CDR1 is MGHRA and CDR2 is YSYEKL. The CDR3 region has the DNA TGCGCCAGCAGCCAAGCACCCGGGAGTGGCGATACGCAGTATTTT. This sequence encodes CASSQAPGSGDTQYF.